These 11 T cell receptor beta chains originate from one sample sequenced in a study of naive and memory T cell subsets. TCR cDNA received a 3' ligated oligonucleotide that carried a UMI. The SP2 primer and nested alpha and beta constant region primers amplified ligated cDNA in four rounds. In TCRdb, the UMI-ligation and nested PCR reads were re-called with MiXCR into one record per CDR3 protein. This sample has about 26,000 distinct CDR3 sequences; around 5.2% occur once, and the top ten carry 7% to 8%. The sequenced sample consisted of blood. Receptor source: an adult in good health.

The chain links TRBV9 to TRBJ2-7, with 7 bases that match TRBD2. Per germline, CDR1 SGDLS and CDR2 YYNGEE. J lost 5 bases, V lost 2 bases, and 10 bases had no gene match. The CDR3 is 15 residues long. CDR3 residues: CASSVLPTSSDEQYF. CDR3 bases: TGTGCCAGCAGCGTCCTCCCGACTAGCTCGGACGAGCAGTACTTC.

This clonotype was recorded at least ten times. This chain connects TRBV12-3 or TRBV12-4 to TRBJ1-2; no clear D gene. The CDR3 runs to 12 residues. With 2 bases removed from V and 7 bases from J, the gap between germline ends came to 8 bases. The CDR3 bases are TGTGCCAGCAGTTTATCGTCAGGTGGCTACACCTTC. Amino acid sequence: CASSLSSGGYTF.

The chain links TRBV19 to TRBJ1-5, with a weak D call TRBD1 (5 bases). The ends were cut back, 7 bases at V and 3 bases at J, with 13 bases in the middle. Germline loops: CDR1 LNHDA, CDR2 SQIVND (reference sequence). This CDR3 region has 14 residues. The CDR3 region is CASTHGAHNQPQHF. The CDR3 DNA reads as TGTGCCAGTACCCACGGGGCACACAATCAGCCCCAGCATTTT.

This clonotype has just a few counts. This chain connects TRBV6-5 to TRBJ2-1; possibly TRBD2 for D (6 bases). Trimming took 2 bases from V and 10 from J, leaving 18 bases between them. The CDR3 sequence is 15 residues long. Per the germline V gene, CDR1 is MNHEY and CDR2 is SVGAGI. The CDR3 loop reads CASSYGGTRRGEQFF. The DNA of the CDR3 is TGTGCCAGCAGTTACGGTGGGACTCGGCGTGGAGAGCAGTTCTTC.

This clonotype was counted between two and nine times. The chain employs TRBV7-9 and TRBJ2-2, with 14 nucleotides matching TRBD2. The CDR3 totals 18 residues. J was trimmed by 0 bases and V by 4 bases; bases with no gene match: 4. The V gene's germline CDR1 is SEHNR and CDR2 FQNEAQ (reference sequence). The CDR3, as DNA: TGTGCCAGCAGCTCGGGACTAGCGGGAGACGCGAACACCGGGGAGCTGTTTTTT. It codes for CASSSGLAGDANTGELFF.

This clonotype has more than one count but fewer than ten. The V and J genes are TRBV15 and TRBJ1-1; 10 nucleotides agree with TRBD1. Germline lookup yields CDR1 LNHNV and CDR2 YYDKDF (reference sequence). V gave up 4 bases and J gave up 10 bases; unmatched junction bases: 15. The CDR3 has 16 amino acids. CDR3 DNA: TGTGCCACCAGCACTCGGAAACCGACAGGGGGCTTCGGAGCTTTCTTT. Translating gives CATSTRKPTGGFGAFF.

This clonotype was recorded many times. The V gene is TRBV4-2, the J gene TRBJ2-5; D is uncertain. From germline, CDR1 is LGHNA and CDR2 YNFKEQ. V lost 6 bases, J lost 3 bases, and 14 bases lay in between. The CDR3 contains 14 residues. CDR3 region: CASSFSQEKETQYF. Written as DNA, the CDR3 is TGTGCCAGCAGTTTTTCTCAAGAAAAAGAGACCCAGTACTTC.

In its sample, this clonotype ranks as medium-sized. The chain has TRBV20-1 and TRBJ2-7, with D unclear. The CDR3 has 14 residues. Trimming removed 3 bases from V and 2 bases from J, with 14 bases in between. Per germline, CDR1 DFQATT and CDR2 SNEGSKA (reference sequence). CDR3 in DNA: TGCAGTGCTAGTAGGCAGGCCCAAGCCTACGAGCAGTACTTC. This sequence encodes CSASRQAQAYEQYF.

Worth noting for this clonotype: This could be a read error, since a much larger clone is one nucleotide away. This chain connects TRBV25-1 to TRBJ1-2; D not resolved. The CDR3 loop spans 14 amino acids. In germline, CDR1 is MGHDK, CDR2 SYGVNS. CDR3 in DNA: TGTGCCAGCAGTGATCAGTTCGCAGGATATGGCTGCACCTTC. It encodes CASSDQFAGYGCTF.

About this clonotype: This may be a read error: a much more frequent sequence differs by one nucleotide. The rearrangement joins TRBV29-1 to TRBJ1-5, with D tentatively TRBD1 (5 bases). This CDR3 contains 13 residues. Germline V CDR1 and CDR2: SQVTM, ANQGSEA. V was trimmed by 5 bases and J by 2 bases, leaving 10 bases between them. The CDR3 loop is CSVQGEGNQPQHF. CDR3 nucleotide sequence: TGCAGCGTTCAAGGGGAGGGCAATCAGCCCCAGCATTTT.

This clonotype was observed many times. This chain links TRBV29-1 with TRBJ1-3; D remains unclear. Germline-derived CDR1 and CDR2 are SQVTM and ANQGSEA. V was cut by 4 bases and J by 0 bases, with 13 bases left in between. CDR3 length: 15 residues. The CDR3 loop reads CSVGSGFSSGNTIYF. CDR3 sequence (DNA): TGCAGCGTTGGAAGTGGCTTCAGCTCTGGAAACACCATATATTTT.